These 17 T cell receptor beta chains were all obtained from the same sample, sequenced in a study of cytomegalovirus exposure and HLA in healthy donors. Assay used: immunoSEQ multiplex PCR; TCRdb lists only in-frame clones, some missing. The data contain 120,000 to 150,000 clones, 85% to 90% of them seen just once; the ten biggest clones take up under 3%. Material: PBMCs. The receptors stem from a man between 18 and 29 years old in good health and CMV-seronegative.

The rearrangement joins TRBV6-5 to TRBJ1-3; no clear D. V lost 4 bases, J lost 6 bases, and 13 bases lay in between. The CDR3 contains 14 residues. Germline V CDR1 and CDR2: MNHEY, SVGAGI. The CDR3 bases are TGTGCCAGCAGTTCCACACGCCGGGAAAACACCATATATTTT. Protein: CASSSTRRENTIYF.

This clone was counted a few times. V gene TRBV15 combines with J gene TRBJ1-1; D not resolved. The ends were cut back, 7 bases at V and 0 bases at J, with 9 bases in the middle. CDR1 is LNHNV, CDR2 YYDKDF, per germline (reference sequence). This CDR3 spans 13 amino acids. Here the CDR3 DNA reads TGTGCCACCACACGACACCTGAACACTGAAGCTTTCTTT. Protein product: CATTRHLNTEAFF.

This clone has more than one count but fewer than ten. The same CDR3 is also encoded by other DNA sequences in this sample. V gene TRBV5-6 combines with J gene TRBJ2-6; perhaps TRBD2 as D (5 bases). The CDR3 is made up of 15 amino acids. Germline V lookup: CDR1 SGHDT, CDR2 YYEEEE. The germline V and J ends were trimmed by 4 bases and 1 base, with 9 bases remaining between them. The CDR3 here is CASSLGLSGANVLTF. The CDR3 DNA follows: TGTGCCAGCAGCCTCGGACTGTCTGGGGCCAACGTCCTGACTTTC.

This clone showed up many times. This chain links TRBV2 with TRBJ1-1; D remains unclear. Germline CDR1 and CDR2: SNHLY and FYNNEI. CDR3 length: 13 residues. Trimming cost V 5 bases and J 1 base, with 8 bases left between them. The CDR3: CASSREGNTEAFF. The CDR3 DNA reads as TGTGCCAGCAGTCGGGAAGGGAACACTGAAGCTTTCTTT.

As for this clone: One end of the junction varies from germline; a read error may be responsible. The J gene is TRBJ2-7, the V gene TRBV5-4; 8 bases are a match to TRBD1. The CDR3 contains 14 residues. The V gene's germline CDR1 is SGHNT and CDR2 YYREEE (reference sequence). CDR3 DNA sequence: TGTGCCAGCAGGTTGGACAGGGCCTCCTACGAGCAGTACTTC. This encodes CASRLDRASYEQYF.

The V gene is TRBV7-9, the J gene TRBJ1-3, with 7 bases matching TRBD1. The CDR3 consists of 15 residues. Germline V gene sequence: CDR1 SEHNR, CDR2 FQNEAQ (reference sequence). Trimming removed 5 bases from V and 0 bases from J; junction bases left unmatched: 4. The CDR3 reads CASSKGQDSGNTIYF. The DNA of the CDR3 is TGTGCCAGCAGCAAAGGACAGGACTCTGGAAACACCATATATTTT.

The chain joins TRBV27 to TRBJ1-3; TRBD1 matches 8 bases. The germline V gene encodes CDR1 MNHEY and CDR2 SMNVEV (reference sequence). The length of the CDR3 is 15 residues. The V gene end was trimmed by 0 bases and the J gene end by 6 bases; junction bases not matched to a gene: 4. CDR3: CASSLSRGQENTIYF. The CDR3 nucleotides are TGTGCCAGCAGTTTATCCAGGGGGCAGGAAAACACCATATATTTT.

The sample holds a few counts of this clone. The chain links TRBV6-5 to TRBJ1-5; D possibly corresponds to TRBD1 (5 bases). Germline V gene data show CDR1 as MNHEY and CDR2 as SVGAGI. This CDR3 contains 14 residues. V dropped 5 bases and J dropped 5 bases, with 13 bases sitting between them. CDR3 residues: CASSAVGGYQPQHF. In DNA, the CDR3 is TGTGCCAGCAGTGCCGTCGGGGGATATCAGCCCCAGCATTTT.

The chain carries TRBV28 and TRBJ2-7, with D unresolved. V was clipped by 2 bases and J by 0 bases, with 5 bases between them. This CDR3 region has 13 residues. Germline CDR1 is MDHEN and CDR2 is SYDVKM. This CDR3 reads CASSLGSSYEQYF. Written as DNA, the CDR3 is TGTGCCAGCAGTTTAGGCAGCTCCTACGAGCAGTACTTC.

The chain employs TRBV6-1 and TRBJ1-1; perhaps TRBD1 as D (5 bases). Germline CDR1 MNHNS, CDR2 SASEGT. The V and J ends lost 3 bases and 1 base respectively, with 9 bases between them. The CDR3 contains 14 residues. CDR3 in amino acids: CASSEGGENTEAFF. The DNA for the CDR3 is TGTGCCAGCAGTGAGGGGGGGGAGAACACTGAAGCTTTCTTT.

J is TRBJ2-3 and V is TRBV6-5, with D possibly being TRBD1 (5 bases). Germline values: CDR1 MNHEY, CDR2 SVGAGI. Trimming left V 2 bases short and J 2 bases short, with 8 bases between. The CDR3 covers 14 residues. CDR3 sequence reads: CASSYGRDTDTQYF. DNA for the CDR3: TGTGCCAGCAGTTACGGCAGGGACACAGATACGCAGTATTTT.

The J gene is TRBJ1-4, the V gene TRBV6-5; maybe TRBD1 (5 bases). The length of the CDR3 is 14 residues. Per germline, CDR1 MNHEY and CDR2 SVGAGI. V lost 7 bases to trimming and J lost 7 bases, with 16 bases between them. The CDR3 sequence is CASKEGSVREKLFF. The CDR3 DNA sequence: TGTGCCAGCAAGGAGGGGAGTGTTCGTGAAAAACTGTTTTTT.

The chain is built from TRBV5-8 and TRBJ2-3; weak D call: TRBD1 (6 bases). CDR1 and CDR2 (germline): SGHTS, YDEGEE. Trimming pared 0 bases from V and 6 bases from J, leaving 14 bases between. The CDR3 runs to 15 residues. The CDR3, as DNA: TGTGCCAGCAGCTTGGCCATCAGGGGTTGGGATACGCAGTATTTT. Its translation: CASSLAIRGWDTQYF.

The rearrangement links TRBV19 to TRBJ1-5; D perhaps matches TRBD1 (5 bases). This CDR3 spans 16 amino acids. Germline V gives CDR1 LNHDA, CDR2 SQIVND (reference sequence). V was clipped by 1 base and J by 4 bases, with 14 bases between them. The CDR3 DNA reads as TGTGCCAGTAGTATAGGTTTTGACAGACTGAATCAGCCCCAGCATTTT. This gives the protein CASSIGFDRLNQPQHF.

The V call is TRBV6-5, the J call TRBJ1-4; D is possibly TRBD1 (6 bases). Germline V gene data show CDR1 as MNHEY and CDR2 as SVGAGI. The CDR3 length is 16 residues. Trimming removed 2 bases from V and 8 bases from J, with 18 bases in between. CDR3 coding DNA: TGTGCCAGCAGTTACGCCCCCCTGGGGGCTCGGGAAAAACTGTTTTTT. Its translation: CASSYAPLGAREKLFF.

This chain joins TRBV27 and TRBJ2-7; TRBD2 is a possible D gene (5 bases). The CDR3 covers 14 residues. V lost 0 bases and J lost 3, with 9 bases in between. The germline V gene encodes CDR1 MNHEY and CDR2 SMNVEV (reference sequence). The CDR3, as DNA: TGTGCCAGCAGTTTATCGGGAGTAGTCTACGAGCAGTACTTC. Protein product: CASSLSGVVYEQYF.

This clone was counted a few times. In nucleotides, the CDR3 is TGTGCCAGCAGCCCTGTTGCGGGGAACTACGAGCAGTACTTC. Its translation: CASSPVAGNYEQYF. V usage is TRBV28 and J usage is TRBJ2-7; a weak D match, TRBD2 (6 bases). V was shortened by 6 bases and J by 3 bases, with 15 bases between the two germline ends. Germline lookup yields CDR1 MDHEN and CDR2 SYDVKM. This CDR3 contains 14 residues.